Each of the 25 T cell receptor beta chains below was sequenced from the same sample in a study of cytomegalovirus exposure and HLA in healthy donors. The study ran its PCR with 60 Vbeta and 13 Jbeta primers. Profiling relied on immunoSEQ multiplex PCR, and the TCRdb table lists in-frame clones only, not all of them. Of about 180,000 clones in the sample, around 80% were seen once. Sequencing was carried out using PBMCs. These receptor sequences come from a man aged 35-49 years in good health and CMV-seronegative.

The chain combines TRBV4-3 with TRBJ2-3; D gene unclear. The CDR3 is 14 residues long. From germline, CDR1 is LGHNA and CDR2 YSLEER. V dropped 0 bases and J dropped 1 base, with 5 bases sitting between them. The CDR3 DNA reads as TGCGCCAGCAGCCAAGATGCGGGCACAGATACGCAGTATTTT. Its translation: CASSQDAGTDTQYF.

The chain has TRBV4-3 and TRBJ2-7; 8 bases match TRBD1. J gave up 3 bases and V 1 base, and 5 bases lay outside the gene matches. Germline loops: CDR1 LGHNA, CDR2 YSLEER. The CDR3 consists of 15 residues. This CDR3 is CASSQVRTGFYEQYF. The CDR3 nucleotides read TGCGCCAGCAGCCAAGTCCGGACAGGGTTCTACGAGCAGTACTTC.

V gene TRBV7-6 combines with J gene TRBJ1-1; no firm D call. The V gene's germline CDR1 is SGHVS and CDR2 FNYEAQ. V dropped 4 bases and J dropped 6 bases, with 15 bases sitting between them. CDR3 length: 14 residues. The CDR3 reads CASSSGIFNAEAFF. Here the CDR3 DNA reads TGTGCCAGCAGCTCCGGGATTTTTAACGCTGAAGCTTTCTTT.

The chain links TRBV5-1 to TRBJ2-7, with 7 bases lining up with TRBD1. The V gene end was trimmed by 2 bases and the J gene end by 5 bases; junction bases not matched to a gene: 4. The germline V gene encodes CDR1 SGHRS and CDR2 YFSETQ. The CDR3 is 13 residues long. CDR3 region: CASSFHRGDEQYF. CDR3 nucleotides: TGCGCCAGCAGCTTTCACAGGGGCGACGAGCAGTACTTC. Combining the CDR3 with reference TRBV5-1 and TRBJ2-7 gives the whole variable domain KAGVTQTPRYLIKTRGQQVTLSCSPISGHRSVSWYQQTPGQGLQFLFEYFSETQRNKGNFPGRFSGRQFSNSRSEMNVSTLELGDSALYLCASSFHRGDEQYFGPGTRLTVT.

V is TRBV5-1 and J is TRBJ1-1, with D hard to call. V was clipped by 0 bases and J by 0 bases, with 9 bases between them. Germline CDR1 is SGHRS and CDR2 is YFSETQ. This CDR3 has 15 residues. For the CDR3, the DNA is TGCGCCAGCAGCTTGGGTTTACAGTTGAACACTGAAGCTTTCTTT. Residues: CASSLGLQLNTEAFF.

V gene TRBV11-2 combines with J gene TRBJ2-1, with a possible D match to TRBD2 (5 bases). Trimming shortened V by 0 bases and J by 0 bases, and 9 bases separated the two germline ends. Germline CDR1 reads SGHAT; CDR2 reads FQNNGV. The CDR3 has 16 amino acids. The CDR3 DNA reads TGTGCCAGCAGCTTAGAGGGCGGGTACTCCTACAATGAGCAGTTCTTC. This gives the protein CASSLEGGYSYNEQFF. Supplemented by reference TRBV11-2 and TRBJ2-1, the full variable domain reads EAGVAQSPRYKIIEKRQSVAFWCNPISGHATLYWYQQILGQGPKLLIQFQNNGVVDDSQLPKDRFSAERLKGVDSTLKIQPAKLEDSAVYLCASSLEGGYSYNEQFFGPGTRLTVL.

This chain uses TRBV6-4 with TRBJ2-1; 11 bases fit TRBD2. The V gene end was trimmed by 7 bases and the J gene end by 1 base; junction bases not matched to a gene: 9. Germline-derived CDR1 and CDR2 are MRHNA and SNTAGT. CDR3 length equals 17 residues. CDR3 DNA: TGTGCCAGCATCCCGAAAACTAGCGGGAGATCCTACAATGAGCAGTTCTTC. Protein product: CASIPKTSGRSYNEQFF.

The CDR3 region has the DNA TGTGCCAGCAGTTTCACAGGGGGCGCGGTATATGGCTACACCTTC. This sequence encodes CASSFTGGAVYGYTF. The chain is built from TRBV27 and TRBJ1-2, with 9 positions matching TRBD1. The CDR3 length is 15 residues. Germline-derived CDR1 and CDR2 are MNHEY and SMNVEV (reference sequence). V lost 3 bases to trimming and J lost 5 bases; unmatched junction nucleotides: 7.

The count of this clone is one. This sequence joins TRBV5-1 and TRBJ1-6, with TRBD1 matching over 9 bases. There are 18 residues in the CDR3. Germline V gene sequence: CDR1 SGHRS, CDR2 YFSETQ. V lost 1 base to trimming and J lost 6 bases; unmatched junction nucleotides: 11. The DNA for the CDR3 is TGCGCCAGCAGCTTGAATAACCGAGACAGGGGGAGTAATTCACCCCTCCACTTT. This codes for CASSLNNRDRGSNSPLHF.

The chain is built from TRBV4-3 and TRBJ2-1; maybe TRBD2 (7 bases). Trimming cost V 4 bases and J 8 bases, with 18 bases left between them. In germline, CDR1 is LGHNA, CDR2 YSLEER. The CDR3 is 15 amino acids. DNA of the CDR3: TGCGCCAGCAGCCCGGTCGGGGGGCCCGGGGATGAGCAGTTCTTC. Residues: CASSPVGGPGDEQFF.

The gene calls are TRBV20-1 and TRBJ2-5, with D hard to call. Trimming took off 3 bases at V and 5 bases at J, with 7 bases between the two ends. The germline gives CDR1 DFQATT, CDR2 SNEGSKA (reference sequence). The CDR3 spans 11 residues. This CDR3 is CSASLDETQYF. The CDR3 bases are TGCAGTGCTAGCCTAGATGAGACCCAGTACTTC.

The chain combines TRBV28 with TRBJ2-7, with 7 positions matching TRBD1. CDR3 length: 15 amino acids. V shed 5 bases, J shed 4 bases, and the junction held 11 bases outside the gene matches. The germline V gene encodes CDR1 MDHEN and CDR2 SYDVKM. CDR3 nucleotides: TGTGCCAGCAGTCCGCCCGGACAGGTGCCATACGAGCAGTACTTC. Translated: CASSPPGQVPYEQYF.

The rearrangement uses TRBV30 and TRBJ2-5; TRBD2 might be the D (6 bases). V was shortened by 3 bases and J by 4 bases, with 18 bases between the two germline ends. This CDR3 region has 15 residues. CDR1 is GTSNPN and CDR2 is SVGIG in the germline V gene (reference sequence). CDR3 sequence: CAWSELGAGLETQYF. The CDR3 DNA reads TGTGCCTGGAGCGAACTAGGGGCGGGATTAGAGACCCAGTACTTC.

The rearrangement joins TRBV11-2 to TRBJ1-1; D is possibly TRBD1 (6 bases). The V and J ends lost 5 bases and 3 bases respectively, with 16 bases between them. CDR1 is SGHAT and CDR2 is FQNNGV in the germline V gene. The CDR3 has 15 amino acids. CDR3 protein: CASSPAPGTHTEAFF. The CDR3 DNA sequence: TGTGCCAGCAGCCCAGCCCCCGGGACACACACTGAAGCTTTCTTT.

This clone was detected only once. The chain uses TRBV2 and TRBJ1-1; 8 bases line up with TRBD1. CDR1 is SNHLY, CDR2 FYNNEI, per germline. With 2 bases clipped from V and 9 bases from J, the junction kept 2 bases outside the gene matches. This CDR3 has 12 residues. CDR3 DNA: TGTGCCAGCAGTGAAAGGACAGGGAAAGCTTTCTTT. This encodes CASSERTGKAFF.

This rearrangement joins TRBV7-8 to TRBJ2-1; 10 nucleotides line up with TRBD2. The V gene's germline CDR1 is SGHVS and CDR2 FQNEAQ. The ends lost 6 bases at V and 4 bases at J; junction bases unmatched: 6. The CDR3 runs to 15 residues. CDR3 DNA sequence: TGTGCCAGCAGGGAGCGGGAGGGCCAATACAATGAGCAGTTCTTC. Translating it yields CASREREGQYNEQFF. The full variable domain, its missing parts supplied by reference TRBV7-8 and TRBJ2-1, is GAGVSQSPRYKVAKRGQDVALRCDPISGHVSLFWYQQALGQGPEFLTYFQNEAQLDKSGLPSDRFFAERPEGSVSTLKIQRTQQEDSAVYLCASREREGQYNEQFFGPGTRLTVL.

The rearrangement uses TRBV10-3 and TRBJ1-1, with D perhaps matching TRBD1 (5 bases). Germline-derived CDR1 and CDR2 are ENHRY and SYGVKD. Deletions cut 9 bases from V and 6 bases from J, with 23 bases between. The CDR3 spans 15 residues. For the CDR3, the DNA is TGTGCCATTAGTACAGGATCCAGCTCAACATCTGAAGCTTTCTTT. Residues: CAISTGSSSTSEAFF.

This sequence joins TRBV19 and TRBJ1-1; possible D gene TRBD1, 5 bases. V was shortened by 3 bases and J by 2 bases, with 19 bases between the two germline ends. The germline CDR1 and CDR2 sequences are LNHDA and SQIVND (reference sequence). CDR3 length equals 17 residues. The CDR3 here is CASSIRVLDRSNTEAFF. CDR3 in DNA: TGTGCCAGTAGTATTAGGGTTCTTGACAGATCCAACACTGAAGCTTTCTTT.

In nucleotides, the CDR3 is TGCGCCAGCAGCCGTACAGGGGGCGAGCAGTACTTC. This codes for CASSRTGGEQYF. The chain recombines TRBV4-1 with TRBJ2-7; 8 nucleotides agree with TRBD1. CDR1 MGHRA and CDR2 YSYEKL come from the germline V gene. The CDR3 length is 12 residues. With 4 bases clipped from V and 6 bases from J, the junction kept 2 bases outside the gene matches.

This chain joins TRBV27 and TRBJ1-1; tentatively, D is TRBD1 (6 bases). This CDR3 spans 14 amino acids. V lost 5 bases and J 11 bases, leaving 21 bases between the germline ends. Germline lookup yields CDR1 MNHEY and CDR2 SMNVEV (reference sequence). CDR3 residues: CASSPDRTVISAFF. CDR3 nucleotides: TGTGCCAGCAGTCCTGACCGGACAGTTATTTCGGCTTTCTTT.

The table lists this clone with a count of one. V usage is TRBV5-1 and J usage is TRBJ1-4, with D possibly being TRBD1 (6 bases). Germline V CDR1 and CDR2: SGHRS, YFSETQ. The CDR3 runs to 16 residues. Trimming shortened V by 0 bases and J by 7 bases, and 16 bases separated the two germline ends. As DNA, the CDR3 is TGCGCCAGCAGCTTGGCCAGGGGTTCGTCGGTTGAAAAACTGTTTTTT. It translates to CASSLARGSSVEKLFF.

The V call is TRBV4-3, the J call TRBJ2-1; 10 positions match TRBD2. The germline V gene encodes CDR1 LGHNA and CDR2 YSLEER. After removal of 0 bases from V and 8 bases from J, the junction contained 10 bases not matched to a gene. CDR3 length equals 17 residues. The CDR3 bases are TGCGCCAGCAGCCAAGATCCAGCGGGAGGGCCTCAGGATGAGCAGTTCTTC. Translated: CASSQDPAGGPQDEQFF.

This clone was detected only a few times. Different DNA sequences within this sample yield the same CDR3. The chain employs TRBV6-5 and TRBJ1-2; 8 bases are a match to TRBD1. The germline V gene encodes CDR1 MNHEY and CDR2 SVGAGI. CDR3 length: 13 residues. With 5 bases clipped from V and 7 bases from J, the junction kept 6 bases outside the gene matches. The CDR3 coding sequence is TGTGCCAGCAGTCTTCAGGGGGCGCTTGGCTACACCTTC. Translating it yields CASSLQGALGYTF.

The chain recombines TRBV2 with TRBJ1-2; D is uncertain. Germline CDR1 reads SNHLY; CDR2 reads FYNNEI. The CDR3 runs to 14 residues. V was pared by 6 bases and J by 4 bases, with 15 bases between. CDR3 bases: TGTGCCAGCAGCTATTCGGAGGCGGGCTATGGCTACACCTTC. Its protein is CASSYSEAGYGYTF.

The V call is TRBV5-1, the J call TRBJ2-3; 8 nucleotides agree with TRBD2. The junction had 8 bases not matched to a gene; V was cut back by 1 base and J by 4 bases. The CDR3 consists of 16 residues. Germline V gene sequence: CDR1 SGHRS, CDR2 YFSETQ. The CDR3 coding sequence is TGCGCCAGCAGCTTGTCTACGGGGGGGAAATCAGATACGCAGTATTTT. It codes for CASSLSTGGKSDTQYF.